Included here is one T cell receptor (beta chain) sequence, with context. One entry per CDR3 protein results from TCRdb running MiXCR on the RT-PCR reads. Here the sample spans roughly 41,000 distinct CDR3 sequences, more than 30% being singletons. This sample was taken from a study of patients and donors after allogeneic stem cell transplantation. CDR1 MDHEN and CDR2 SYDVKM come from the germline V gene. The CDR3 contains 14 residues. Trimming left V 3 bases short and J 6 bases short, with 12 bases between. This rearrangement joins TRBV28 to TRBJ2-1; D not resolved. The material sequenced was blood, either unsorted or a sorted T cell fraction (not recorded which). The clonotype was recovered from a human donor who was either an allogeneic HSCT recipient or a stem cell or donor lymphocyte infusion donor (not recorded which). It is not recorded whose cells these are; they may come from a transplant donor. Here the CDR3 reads CASSFPGLPNEQFF. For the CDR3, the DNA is TGTGCCAGCAGTTTCCCCGGGCTACCCAATGAGCAGTTCTTC. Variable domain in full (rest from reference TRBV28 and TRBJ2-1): DVKVTQSSRYLVKRTGEKVFLECVQDMDHENMFWYRQDPGLGLRLIYFSYDVKMKEKGDIPEGYSVSREKKERFSLILESASTNQTSMYLCASSFPGLPNEQFFGPGTRLTVL.